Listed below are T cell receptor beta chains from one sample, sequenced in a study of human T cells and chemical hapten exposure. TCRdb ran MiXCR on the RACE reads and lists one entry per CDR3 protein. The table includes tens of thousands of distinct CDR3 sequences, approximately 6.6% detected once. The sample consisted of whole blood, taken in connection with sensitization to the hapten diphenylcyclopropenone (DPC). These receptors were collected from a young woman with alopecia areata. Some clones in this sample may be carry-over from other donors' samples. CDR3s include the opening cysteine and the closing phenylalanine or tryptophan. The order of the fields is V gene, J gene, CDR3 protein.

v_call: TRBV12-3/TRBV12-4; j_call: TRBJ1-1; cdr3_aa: CASSLMGHMNTEAFF
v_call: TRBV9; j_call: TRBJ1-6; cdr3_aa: CASSRGGRNSPLHF
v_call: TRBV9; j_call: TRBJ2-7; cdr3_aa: CAILVEQYF
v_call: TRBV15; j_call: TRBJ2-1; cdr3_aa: CATSREARGDEQFF
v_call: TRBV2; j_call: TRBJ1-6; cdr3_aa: CASSVMTDSPLHF
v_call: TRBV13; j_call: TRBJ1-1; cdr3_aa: CASSPPEGDNTEAFF
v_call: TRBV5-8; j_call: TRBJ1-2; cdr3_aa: CASKLRGGNYGYTF
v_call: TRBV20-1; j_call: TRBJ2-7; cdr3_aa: CSAQKASGDYEQYF
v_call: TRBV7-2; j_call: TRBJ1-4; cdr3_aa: CASSLNRGNEKLFF
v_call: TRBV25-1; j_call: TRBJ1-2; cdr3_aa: CASSGYGYTF
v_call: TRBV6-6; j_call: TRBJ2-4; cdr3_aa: CASTLTRSTAQNIQYF
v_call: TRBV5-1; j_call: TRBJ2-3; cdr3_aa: CASSLQRETGGHTDTQYF
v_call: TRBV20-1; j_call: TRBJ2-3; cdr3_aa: CSARSTSWDRGLDTQYF
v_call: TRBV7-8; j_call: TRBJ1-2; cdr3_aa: CASSLMSQNYGYTF
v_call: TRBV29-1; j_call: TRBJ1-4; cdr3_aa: CSVRVTNEKLFF
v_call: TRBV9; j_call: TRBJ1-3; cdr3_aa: CASSVEPGGSGNTIYF
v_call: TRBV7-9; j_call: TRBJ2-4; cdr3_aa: CASSPIGQEGIQYF
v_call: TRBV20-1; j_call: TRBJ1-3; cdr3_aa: CSAWTASGNTIYF
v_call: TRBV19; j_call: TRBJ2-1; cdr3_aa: CASSIASGGLGDEQFF
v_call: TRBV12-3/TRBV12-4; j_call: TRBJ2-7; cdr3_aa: CASSGQDEQYF
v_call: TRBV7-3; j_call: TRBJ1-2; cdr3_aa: CASSFSGSWGYTF
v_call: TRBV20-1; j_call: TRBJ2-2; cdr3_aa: CSVPNTGELFF
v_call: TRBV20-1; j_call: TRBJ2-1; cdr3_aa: CSATLAGGVDEQFF
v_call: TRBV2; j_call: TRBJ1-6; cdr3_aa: CASSGPGQGLSYNSPLHF
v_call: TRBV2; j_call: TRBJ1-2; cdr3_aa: CASGGRGYGYTF
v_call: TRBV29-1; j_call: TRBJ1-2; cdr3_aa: CSARQGQGYTF
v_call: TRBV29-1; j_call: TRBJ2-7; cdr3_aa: CSGGVNDGEQYF
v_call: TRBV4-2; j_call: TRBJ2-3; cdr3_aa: CASKGPSTDTQYF
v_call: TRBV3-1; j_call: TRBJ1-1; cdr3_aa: CASSQYAGLGMNTEAFF
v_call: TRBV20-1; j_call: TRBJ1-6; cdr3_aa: CSARGAGTGAVSPLHF
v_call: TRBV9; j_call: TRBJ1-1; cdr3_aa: CASSVGANTEAFF
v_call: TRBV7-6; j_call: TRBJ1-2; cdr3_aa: CASSLAGDGYTF
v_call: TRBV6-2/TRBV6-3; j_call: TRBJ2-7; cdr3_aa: CASSYPNRGTALPYEQYF
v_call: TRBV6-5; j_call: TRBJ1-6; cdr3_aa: CASNEQGLSNSPLHF
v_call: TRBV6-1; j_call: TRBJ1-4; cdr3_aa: CASSERPTYNEKLFF
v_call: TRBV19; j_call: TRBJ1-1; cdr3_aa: CASSTLQGMNTEAFF
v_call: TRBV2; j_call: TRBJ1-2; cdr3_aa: CASSDVGAHYGYTF
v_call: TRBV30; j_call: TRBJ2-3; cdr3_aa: CAWSVRAGGRDTQYF
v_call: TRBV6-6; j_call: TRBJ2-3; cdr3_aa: CASSYDGTKNWGTDTQYF
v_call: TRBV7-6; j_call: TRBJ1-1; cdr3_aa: CASSLLLQGNTEAFF